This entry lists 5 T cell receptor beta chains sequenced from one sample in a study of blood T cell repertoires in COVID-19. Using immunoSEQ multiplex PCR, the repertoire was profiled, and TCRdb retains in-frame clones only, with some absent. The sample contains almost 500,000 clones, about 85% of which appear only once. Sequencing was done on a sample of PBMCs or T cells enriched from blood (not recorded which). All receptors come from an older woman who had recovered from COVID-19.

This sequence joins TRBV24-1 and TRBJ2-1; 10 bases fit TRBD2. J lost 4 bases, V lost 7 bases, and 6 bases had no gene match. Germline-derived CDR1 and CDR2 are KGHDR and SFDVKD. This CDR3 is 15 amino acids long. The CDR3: CATSQAGGTYNEQFF. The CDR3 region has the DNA TGTGCCACCAGCCAAGCGGGGGGGACGTACAATGAGCAGTTCTTC.

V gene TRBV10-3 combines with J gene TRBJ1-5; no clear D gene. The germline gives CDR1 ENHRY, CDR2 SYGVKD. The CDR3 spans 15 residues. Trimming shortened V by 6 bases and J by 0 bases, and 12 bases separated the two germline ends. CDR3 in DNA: TGTGCCATCAGCCCCACAGAAAATAGCAATCAGCCCCAGCATTTT. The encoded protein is CAISPTENSNQPQHF.

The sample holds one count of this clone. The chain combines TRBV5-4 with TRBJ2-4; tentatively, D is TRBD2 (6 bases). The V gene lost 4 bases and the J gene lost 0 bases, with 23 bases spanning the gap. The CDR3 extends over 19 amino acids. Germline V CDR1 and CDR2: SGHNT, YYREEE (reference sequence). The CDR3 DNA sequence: TGTGCCAGCAGCAGGAGGGTTGGTAGGGGTAGGGAAGCCAAAAACATTCAGTACTTC. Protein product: CASSRRVGRGREAKNIQYF.

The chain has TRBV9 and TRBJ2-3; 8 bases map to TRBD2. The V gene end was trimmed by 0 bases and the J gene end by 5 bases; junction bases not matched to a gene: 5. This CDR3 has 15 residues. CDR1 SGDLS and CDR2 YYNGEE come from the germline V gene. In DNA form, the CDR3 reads TGTGCCAGCAGCGTAGCCACTAGCGGAGGAGATACGCAGTATTTT. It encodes CASSVATSGGDTQYF.

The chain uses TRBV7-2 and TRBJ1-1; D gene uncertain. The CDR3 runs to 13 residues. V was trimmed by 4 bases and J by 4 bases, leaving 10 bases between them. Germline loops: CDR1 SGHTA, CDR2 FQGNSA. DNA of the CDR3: TGTGCCAGCAGCTCCGGAGTTACCACTGAAGCTTTCTTT. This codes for CASSSGVTTEAFF.